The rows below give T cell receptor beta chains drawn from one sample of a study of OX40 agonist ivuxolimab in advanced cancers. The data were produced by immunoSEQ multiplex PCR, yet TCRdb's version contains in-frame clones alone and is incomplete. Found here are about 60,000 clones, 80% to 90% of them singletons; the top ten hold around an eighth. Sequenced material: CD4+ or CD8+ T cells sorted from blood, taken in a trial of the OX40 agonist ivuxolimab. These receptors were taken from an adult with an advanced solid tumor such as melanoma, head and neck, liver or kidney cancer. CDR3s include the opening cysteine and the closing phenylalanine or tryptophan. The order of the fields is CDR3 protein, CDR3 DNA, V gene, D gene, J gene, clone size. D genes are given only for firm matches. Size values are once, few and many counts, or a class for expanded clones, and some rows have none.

CDR3 protein: CASSGLAGPDYEQYF
CDR3 DNA: TGTGCCAGCAGTGGACTAGCGGGTCCGGACTACGAGCAGTACTTC
V gene: TRBV2
D gene: TRBD2
J gene: TRBJ2-7
clone size: -

CDR3 protein: CASRLTGYGYTF
CDR3 DNA: TGTGCCAGTAGACTGACAGGATATGGCTACACCTTC
V gene: TRBV19
D gene: -
J gene: TRBJ1-2
clone size: few

CDR3 protein: CASSFGGPPYNEQFF
CDR3 DNA: TGTGCCAGCAGTTTTGGGGGTCCACCCTACAATGAGCAGTTCTTC
V gene: TRBV28
D gene: -
J gene: TRBJ2-1
clone size: once

CDR3 protein: CACPAGTANQETQYF
CDR3 DNA: TGTGCCTGCCCCGCCGGGACAGCGAACCAAGAGACCCAGTACTTC
V gene: TRBV7-9
D gene: TRBD1
J gene: TRBJ2-5
clone size: -

CDR3 protein: CASSFRTSGWNEQFF
CDR3 DNA: TGTGCCAGCAGCTTCCGGACTAGCGGATGGAATGAGCAGTTCTTC
V gene: TRBV7-8
D gene: TRBD2
J gene: TRBJ2-1
clone size: -

CDR3 protein: CASSYSETGYGYTF
CDR3 DNA: TGTGCCAGCAGTTACTCCGAAACAGGTTATGGCTACACCTTC
V gene: TRBV6-5
D gene: -
J gene: TRBJ1-2
clone size: -

CDR3 protein: CASSVPERSYNEQFF
CDR3 DNA: TGTGCCAGCAGCGTACCTGAACGCTCCTACAATGAGCAGTTCTTC
V gene: TRBV28
D gene: -
J gene: TRBJ2-1
clone size: many

CDR3 protein: CASSLKGQPNTEAFF
CDR3 DNA: TGTGCCAGCAGCTTAAAGGGACAGCCGAACACTGAAGCTTTCTTT
V gene: TRBV7-9
D gene: TRBD1
J gene: TRBJ1-1
clone size: -

CDR3 protein: CASSPRDTRETQYF
CDR3 DNA: TGTGCCAGCTCACCACGGGACACTCGGGAGACCCAGTACTTC
V gene: TRBV18
D gene: -
J gene: TRBJ2-5
clone size: -

CDR3 protein: CAWSVRLLGGELFF
CDR3 DNA: TGTGCCTGGAGTGTTCGACTGTTGGGCGGGGAGCTGTTTTTT
V gene: TRBV30
D gene: -
J gene: TRBJ2-2
clone size: -